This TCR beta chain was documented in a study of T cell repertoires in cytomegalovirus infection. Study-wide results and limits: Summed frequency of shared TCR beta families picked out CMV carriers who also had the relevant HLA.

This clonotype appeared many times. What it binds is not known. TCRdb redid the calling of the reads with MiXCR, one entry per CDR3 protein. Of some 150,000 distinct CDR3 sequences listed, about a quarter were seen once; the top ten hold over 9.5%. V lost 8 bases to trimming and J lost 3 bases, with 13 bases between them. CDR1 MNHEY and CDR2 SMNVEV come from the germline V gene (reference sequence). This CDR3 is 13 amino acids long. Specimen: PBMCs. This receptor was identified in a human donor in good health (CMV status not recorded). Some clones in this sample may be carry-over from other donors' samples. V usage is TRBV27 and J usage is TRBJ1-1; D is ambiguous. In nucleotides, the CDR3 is TGTGCCAGCGCTAGGGTGTGGGACACTGAAGCTTTCTTT. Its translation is CASARVWDTEAFF.